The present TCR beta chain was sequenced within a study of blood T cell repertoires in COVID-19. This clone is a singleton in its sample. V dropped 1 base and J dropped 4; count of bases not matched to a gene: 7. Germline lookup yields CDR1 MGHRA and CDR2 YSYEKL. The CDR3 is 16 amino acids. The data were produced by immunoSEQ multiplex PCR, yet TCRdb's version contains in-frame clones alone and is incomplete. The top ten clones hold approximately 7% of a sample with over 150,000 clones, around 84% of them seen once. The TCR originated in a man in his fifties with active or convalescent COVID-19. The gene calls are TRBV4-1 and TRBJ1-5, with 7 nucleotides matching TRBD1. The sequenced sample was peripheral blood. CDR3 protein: CASSQGQGTVNQPQHF. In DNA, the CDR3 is TGCGCCAGCAGCCAAGGTCAGGGGACAGTTAATCAGCCCCAGCATTTT.